Each of the 5 T cell receptor beta chains below was sequenced from the same sample in a study of T-cell reconstitution after alpha-beta-depleted transplantation in children. Using unique molecular identifiers, the investigators prepared the TCRbeta library. TCRdb used MiXCR to reprocess the PCR reads, holding one entry per CDR3 protein. The table includes some 550,000 distinct CDR3 sequences, more than 20% detected once. This specimen was PBMCs, mostly from graft donor cells, taken 360 days after TCRalphabeta/CD19-depleted stem cell transplant. All receptors come from a boy under two years old who had a stem cell transplant for acute myeloid leukemia, so the T cells may come from the graft donor.

This clonotype was seen repeatedly, ten times or more. The chain is built from TRBV9 and TRBJ2-3; 7 positions agree with TRBD1. This CDR3 comprises 18 residues. Germline V gene sequence: CDR1 SGDLS, CDR2 YYNGEE. Trimming at V came to 2 bases and at J to 2 bases, leaving 14 bases not matched to a gene. The CDR3 is CASSVDRAPLLHTDTQYF. The CDR3, as DNA: TGTGCCAGCAGCGTTGACAGGGCTCCTCTACTCCACACAGATACGCAGTATTTT.

This clonotype has at least ten counts. V and J are TRBV28 and TRBJ2-6; possible D gene TRBD1, 5 bases. CDR3 size: 17 residues. CDR1 is MDHEN, CDR2 SYDVKM, per germline. Trimming took off 2 bases at V and 1 base at J, with 12 bases between the two ends. The CDR3 nucleotides are TGTGCCAGCAGTTTAGGTAGGGGCCTTTCTGGGGCCAACGTCCTGACTTTC. Its translation is CASSLGRGLSGANVLTF.

This clonotype has more than one count but fewer than ten. The chain combines TRBV4-1 with TRBJ2-1; 8 positions match TRBD2. The V and J ends lost 0 bases and 5 bases, in that order; junction bases with no gene match: 6. The germline V gene has CDR1 MGHRA and CDR2 YSYEKL. The CDR3 has 16 residues. CDR3 in amino acids: CASSQDPGLDHNEQFF. In DNA form, the CDR3 reads TGCGCCAGCAGCCAAGATCCGGGACTAGACCACAATGAGCAGTTCTTC.

The CDR3 sequence: CASSQGSLVAFF. The CDR3 DNA is TGTGCCAGCAGCCAGGGATCTCTGGTAGCTTTCTTT. The genes are TRBV11-2 and TRBJ1-1; TRBD1 might be the D (5 bases). The V gene lost 5 bases and the J gene lost 10 bases, with 14 bases spanning the gap. Germline V gene sequence: CDR1 SGHAT, CDR2 FQNNGV. The CDR3 extends over 12 amino acids.

The table lists this clonotype with a few counts. The chain recombines TRBV20-1 with TRBJ2-5; unclear D gene. The CDR3 is 17 residues long. Between the trimmed V and J ends, which lost 2 bases and 5 bases, there was a span of 24 bases. Germline CDR1 DFQATT, CDR2 SNEGSKA (reference sequence). CDR3 sequence: CSARSLLGPEVDETQYF. CDR3 nucleotide sequence: TGCAGTGCTAGATCCCTGTTAGGCCCAGAGGTTGATGAGACCCAGTACTTC.